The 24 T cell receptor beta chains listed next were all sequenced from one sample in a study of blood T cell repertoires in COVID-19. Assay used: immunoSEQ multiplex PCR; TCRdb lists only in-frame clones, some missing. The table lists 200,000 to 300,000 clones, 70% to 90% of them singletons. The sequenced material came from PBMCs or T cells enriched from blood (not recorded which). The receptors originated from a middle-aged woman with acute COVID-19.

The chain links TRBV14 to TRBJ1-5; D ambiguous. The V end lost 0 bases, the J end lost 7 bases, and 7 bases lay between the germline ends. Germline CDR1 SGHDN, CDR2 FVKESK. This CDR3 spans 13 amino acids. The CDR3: CASSQELGQPQHF. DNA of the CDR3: TGTGCCAGCAGCCAAGAACTAGGGCAGCCCCAGCATTTT.

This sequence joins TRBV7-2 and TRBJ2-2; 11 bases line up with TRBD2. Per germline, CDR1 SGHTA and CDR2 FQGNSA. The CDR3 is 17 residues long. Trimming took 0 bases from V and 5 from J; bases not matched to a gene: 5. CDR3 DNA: TGTGCCAGCAGCTTAGCGGGGACTAGCGGTTATACCGGGGAGCTGTTTTTT. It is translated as CASSLAGTSGYTGELFF.

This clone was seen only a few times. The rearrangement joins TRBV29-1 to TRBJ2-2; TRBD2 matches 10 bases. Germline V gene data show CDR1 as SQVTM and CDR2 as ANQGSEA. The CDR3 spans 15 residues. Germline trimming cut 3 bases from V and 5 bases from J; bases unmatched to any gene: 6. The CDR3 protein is CSVDSSGGQTGELFF. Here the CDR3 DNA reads TGCAGCGTTGATTCTAGCGGGGGACAGACCGGGGAGCTGTTTTTT.

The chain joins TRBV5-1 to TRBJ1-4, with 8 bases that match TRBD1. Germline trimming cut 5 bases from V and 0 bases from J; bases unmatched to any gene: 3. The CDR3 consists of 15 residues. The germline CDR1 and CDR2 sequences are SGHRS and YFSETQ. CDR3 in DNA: TGCGCCAGCAGATCGACAGGGGCAACTAATGAAAAACTGTTTTTT. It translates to CASRSTGATNEKLFF.

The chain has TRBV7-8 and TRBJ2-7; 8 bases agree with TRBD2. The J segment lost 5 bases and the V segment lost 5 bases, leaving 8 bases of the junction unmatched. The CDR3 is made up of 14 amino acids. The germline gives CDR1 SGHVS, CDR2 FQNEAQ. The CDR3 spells CASSPRAGADEQYF. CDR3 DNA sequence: TGTGCCAGCAGCCCGAGAGCGGGGGCGGACGAGCAGTACTTC.

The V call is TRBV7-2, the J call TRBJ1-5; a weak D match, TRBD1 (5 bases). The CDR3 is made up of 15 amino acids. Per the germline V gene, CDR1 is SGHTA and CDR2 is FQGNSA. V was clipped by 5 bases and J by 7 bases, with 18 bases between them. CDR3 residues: CASSDTVSRGQPQHF. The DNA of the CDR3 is TGTGCCAGCAGCGATACAGTCTCCCGGGGGCAGCCCCAGCATTTT.

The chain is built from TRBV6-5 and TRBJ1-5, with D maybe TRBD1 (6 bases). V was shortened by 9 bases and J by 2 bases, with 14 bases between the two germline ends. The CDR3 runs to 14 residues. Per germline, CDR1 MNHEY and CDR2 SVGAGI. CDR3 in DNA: TGTGCCAGTCGGCGACAGGCTGGCAATCAGCCCCAGCATTTT. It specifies CASRRQAGNQPQHF.

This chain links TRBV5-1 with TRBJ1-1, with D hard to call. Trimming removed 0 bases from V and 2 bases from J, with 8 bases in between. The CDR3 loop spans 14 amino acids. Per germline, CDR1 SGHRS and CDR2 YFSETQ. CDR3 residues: CASSLGGDNTEAFF. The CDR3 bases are TGCGCCAGCAGCTTGGGGGGAGATAACACTGAAGCTTTCTTT.

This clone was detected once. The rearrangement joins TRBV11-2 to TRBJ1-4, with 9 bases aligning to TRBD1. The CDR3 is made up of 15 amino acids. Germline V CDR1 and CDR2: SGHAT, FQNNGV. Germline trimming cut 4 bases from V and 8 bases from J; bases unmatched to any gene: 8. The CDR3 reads CASSSRDRVGEKLFF. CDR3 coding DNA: TGTGCCAGCAGCTCCCGGGACAGGGTCGGGGAAAAACTGTTTTTT. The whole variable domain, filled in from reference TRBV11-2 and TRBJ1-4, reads EAGVAQSPRYKIIEKRQSVAFWCNPISGHATLYWYQQILGQGPKLLIQFQNNGVVDDSQLPKDRFSAERLKGVDSTLKIQPAKLEDSAVYLCASSSRDRVGEKLFFGSGTQLSVL.

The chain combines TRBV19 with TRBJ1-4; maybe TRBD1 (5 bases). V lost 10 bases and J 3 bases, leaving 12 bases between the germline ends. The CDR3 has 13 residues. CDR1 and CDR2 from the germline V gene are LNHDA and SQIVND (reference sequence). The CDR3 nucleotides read TGTGCCACTGGGGGACTCTCTAATGAAAAACTGTTTTTT. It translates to CATGGLSNEKLFF.

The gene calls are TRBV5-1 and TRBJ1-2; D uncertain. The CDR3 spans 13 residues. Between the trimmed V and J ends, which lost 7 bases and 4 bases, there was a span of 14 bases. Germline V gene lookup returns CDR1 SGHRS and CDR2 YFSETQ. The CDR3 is CASSPEGSYGYTF. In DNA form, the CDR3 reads TGCGCCAGCTCCCCCGAGGGTTCCTATGGCTACACCTTC.

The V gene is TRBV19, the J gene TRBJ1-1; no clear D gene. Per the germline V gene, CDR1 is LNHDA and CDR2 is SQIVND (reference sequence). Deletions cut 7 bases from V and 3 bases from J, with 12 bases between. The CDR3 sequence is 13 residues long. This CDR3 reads CASINRPYTEAFF. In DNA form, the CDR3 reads TGTGCCAGTATCAACAGACCCTACACTGAAGCTTTCTTT.

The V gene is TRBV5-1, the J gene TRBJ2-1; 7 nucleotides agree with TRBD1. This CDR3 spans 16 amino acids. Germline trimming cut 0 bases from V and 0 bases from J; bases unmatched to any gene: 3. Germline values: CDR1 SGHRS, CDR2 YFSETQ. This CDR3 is CASSLEGAVSYNEQFF. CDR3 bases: TGCGCCAGCAGCTTGGAGGGGGCGGTCTCCTACAATGAGCAGTTCTTC.

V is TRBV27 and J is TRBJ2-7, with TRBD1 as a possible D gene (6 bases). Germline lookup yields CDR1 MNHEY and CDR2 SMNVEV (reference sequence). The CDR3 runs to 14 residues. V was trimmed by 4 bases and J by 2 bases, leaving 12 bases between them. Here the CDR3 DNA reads TGTGCCAGCAGTTCACAGGGTTTTCCCTACGAGCAGTACGTC. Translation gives CASSSQGFPYEQYV.

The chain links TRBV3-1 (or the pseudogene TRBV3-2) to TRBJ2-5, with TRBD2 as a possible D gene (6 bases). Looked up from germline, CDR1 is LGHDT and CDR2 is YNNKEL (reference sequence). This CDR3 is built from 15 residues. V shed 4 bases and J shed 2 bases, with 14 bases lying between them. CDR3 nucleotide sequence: TGTGCCAGCAGCCGCGGGGTTAGGAATCAAGAGACCCAGTACTTC. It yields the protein CASSRGVRNQETQYF.

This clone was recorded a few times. The CDR3 region is CASSPGFSSYNEQFF. The CDR3 DNA follows: TGTGCCAGCTCGCCGGGATTCAGCTCCTACAATGAGCAGTTCTTC. The chain employs TRBV18 and TRBJ2-1; perhaps TRBD2 as D (5 bases). CDR1 and CDR2 (germline): KGHSH, LQKENI. The CDR3 sequence is 15 residues long. V was trimmed by 6 bases and J by 0 bases, leaving 12 bases between them.

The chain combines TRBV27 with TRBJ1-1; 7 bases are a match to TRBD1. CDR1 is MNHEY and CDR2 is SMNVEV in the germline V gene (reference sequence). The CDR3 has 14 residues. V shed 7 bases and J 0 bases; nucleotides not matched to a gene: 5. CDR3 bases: TGTGCCAGCAACCCGACAGGGATGAACACTGAAGCTTTCTTT. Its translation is CASNPTGMNTEAFF.

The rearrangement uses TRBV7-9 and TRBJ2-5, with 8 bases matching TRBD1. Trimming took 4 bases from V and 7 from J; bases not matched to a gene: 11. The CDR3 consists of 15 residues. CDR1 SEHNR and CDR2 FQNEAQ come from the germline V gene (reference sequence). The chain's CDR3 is CASSSDRALGSTQYF. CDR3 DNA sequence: TGTGCCAGCAGCTCGGACAGGGCCCTTGGGTCGACCCAGTACTTC. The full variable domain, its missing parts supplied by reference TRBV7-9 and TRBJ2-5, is DTGVSQNPRHKITKRGQNVTFRCDPISEHNRLYWYRQTLGQGPEFLTYFQNEAQLEKSRLLSDRFSAERPKGSFSTLEIQRTEQGDSAMYLCASSSDRALGSTQYFGPGTRLLVL.

CDR3 protein: CASRGDSGANTGELFF. Written as DNA, the CDR3 is TGTGCCAGCAGGGGGGATAGCGGGGCGAACACCGGGGAGCTGTTTTTT. The genes are TRBV5-4 and TRBJ2-2; 8 positions agree with TRBD2. The CDR3 length is 16 residues. Germline V lookup: CDR1 SGHNT, CDR2 YYREEE (reference sequence). J lost 0 bases, V lost 5 bases, and 6 bases had no gene match.

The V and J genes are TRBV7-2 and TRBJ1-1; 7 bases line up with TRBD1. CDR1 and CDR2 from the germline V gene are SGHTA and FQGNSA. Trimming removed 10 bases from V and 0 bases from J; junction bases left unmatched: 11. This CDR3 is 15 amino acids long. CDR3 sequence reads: CAKSQGRGMNTEAFF. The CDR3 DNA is TGTGCCAAATCACAGGGGCGCGGGATGAACACTGAAGCTTTCTTT.

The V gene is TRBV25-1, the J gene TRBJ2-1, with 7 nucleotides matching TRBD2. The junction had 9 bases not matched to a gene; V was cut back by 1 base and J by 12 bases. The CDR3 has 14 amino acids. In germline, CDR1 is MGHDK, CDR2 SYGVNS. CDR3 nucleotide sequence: TGTGCCAGCAGTGAATCTGGGAGACTAGCCAGGCAGTTCTTC. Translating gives CASSESGRLARQFF.

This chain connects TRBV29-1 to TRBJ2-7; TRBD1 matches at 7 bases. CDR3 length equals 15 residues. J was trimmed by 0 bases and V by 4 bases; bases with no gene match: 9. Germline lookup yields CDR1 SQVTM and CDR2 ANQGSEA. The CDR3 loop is CSVGGQASSSYEQYF. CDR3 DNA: TGCAGCGTTGGAGGACAGGCCTCGAGCTCCTACGAGCAGTACTTC.

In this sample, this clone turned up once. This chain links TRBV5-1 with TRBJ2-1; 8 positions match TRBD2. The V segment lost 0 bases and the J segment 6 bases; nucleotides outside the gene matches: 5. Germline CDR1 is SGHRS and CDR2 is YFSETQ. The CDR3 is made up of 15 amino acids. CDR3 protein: CASSLAIAGLNEQFF. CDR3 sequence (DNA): TGCGCCAGCAGCTTGGCAATAGCGGGGCTCAATGAGCAGTTCTTC.

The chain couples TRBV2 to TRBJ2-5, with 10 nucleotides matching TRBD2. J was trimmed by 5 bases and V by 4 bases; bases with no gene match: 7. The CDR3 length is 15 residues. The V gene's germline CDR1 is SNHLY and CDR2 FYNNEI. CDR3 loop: CASSGLAGAVETQYF. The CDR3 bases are TGTGCCAGCAGTGGGCTAGCGGGAGCCGTCGAGACCCAGTACTTC.